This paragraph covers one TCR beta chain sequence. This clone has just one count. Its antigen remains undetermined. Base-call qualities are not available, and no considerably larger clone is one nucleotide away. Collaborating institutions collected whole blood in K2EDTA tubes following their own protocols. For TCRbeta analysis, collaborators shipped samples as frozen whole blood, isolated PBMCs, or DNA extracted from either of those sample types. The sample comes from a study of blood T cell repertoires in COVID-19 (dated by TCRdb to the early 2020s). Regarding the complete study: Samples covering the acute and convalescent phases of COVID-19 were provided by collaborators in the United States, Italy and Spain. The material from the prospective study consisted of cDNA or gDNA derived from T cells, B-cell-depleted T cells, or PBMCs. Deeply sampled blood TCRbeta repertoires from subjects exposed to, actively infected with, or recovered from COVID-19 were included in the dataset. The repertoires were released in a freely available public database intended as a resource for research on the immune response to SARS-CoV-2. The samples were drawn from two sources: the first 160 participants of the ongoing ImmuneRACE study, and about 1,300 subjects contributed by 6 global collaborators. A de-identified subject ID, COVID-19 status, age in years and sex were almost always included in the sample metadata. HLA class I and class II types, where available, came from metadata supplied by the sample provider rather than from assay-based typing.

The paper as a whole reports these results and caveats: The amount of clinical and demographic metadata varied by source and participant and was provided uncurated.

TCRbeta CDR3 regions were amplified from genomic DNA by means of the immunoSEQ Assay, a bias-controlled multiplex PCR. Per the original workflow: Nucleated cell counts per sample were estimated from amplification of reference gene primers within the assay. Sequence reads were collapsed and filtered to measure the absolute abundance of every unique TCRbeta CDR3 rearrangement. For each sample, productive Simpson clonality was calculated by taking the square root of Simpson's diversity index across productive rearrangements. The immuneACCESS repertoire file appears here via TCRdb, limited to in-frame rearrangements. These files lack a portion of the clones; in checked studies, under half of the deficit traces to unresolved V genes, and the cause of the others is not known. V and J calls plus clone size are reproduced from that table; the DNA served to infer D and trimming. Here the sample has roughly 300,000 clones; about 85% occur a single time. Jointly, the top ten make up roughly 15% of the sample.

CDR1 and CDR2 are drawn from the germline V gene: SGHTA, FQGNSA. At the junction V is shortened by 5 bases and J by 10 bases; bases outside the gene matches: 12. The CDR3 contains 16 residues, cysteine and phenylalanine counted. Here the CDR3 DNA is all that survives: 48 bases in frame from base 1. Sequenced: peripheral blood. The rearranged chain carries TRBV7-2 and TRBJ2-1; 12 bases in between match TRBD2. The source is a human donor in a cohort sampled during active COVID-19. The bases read TGTGCCAGCAGCACCCTAGCGGGAGGGGCCAAGGCGGAGCAGTTCTTC. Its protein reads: CASSTLAGGAKAEQFF.